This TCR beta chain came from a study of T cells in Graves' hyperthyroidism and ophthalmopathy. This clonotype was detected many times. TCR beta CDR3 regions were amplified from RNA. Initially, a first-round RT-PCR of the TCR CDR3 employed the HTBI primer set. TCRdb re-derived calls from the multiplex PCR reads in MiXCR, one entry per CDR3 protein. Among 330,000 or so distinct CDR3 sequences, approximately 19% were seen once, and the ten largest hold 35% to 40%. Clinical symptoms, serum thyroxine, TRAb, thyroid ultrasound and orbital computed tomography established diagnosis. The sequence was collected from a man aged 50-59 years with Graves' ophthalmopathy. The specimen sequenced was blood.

This chain's CDR3 is CASSLAGGPHNEQFF. The CDR3 region has the DNA TGTGCCAGCAGTCTAGCGGGAGGGCCCCACAATGAGCAGTTCTTC. The chain is built from TRBV28 and TRBJ2-1; 12 nucleotides line up with TRBD2. This CDR3 is 15 amino acids long. The germline gives CDR1 MDHEN, CDR2 SYDVKM. The V gene end was trimmed by 5 bases and the J gene end by 5 bases; junction bases not matched to a gene: 4.